These T cell receptor beta chains were read from a single sample in a study of identical twins. Using its own MiXCR run on the 5' RACE reads, TCRdb lists one record per CDR3 protein. The data contain about 240,000 distinct CDR3 sequences, roughly 13% of them seen just once; the ten biggest clones take up roughly 4%. These records were also assigned to another study, of yellow fever vaccine responses in identical twins.

What was sequenced was memory (CD45RO+) T cells sorted from blood. These receptors were taken from a young woman in good health. Each CDR3 is given with its conserved first and last residue. Fields, in order: D gene, J gene, clone size, V gene, CDR3 DNA, CDR3 protein. D genes are given only for firm matches. Not all rows give a size; the values are once, few, many and, for expanded clones, a class.

>-|TRBJ2-7|once|TRBV7-8
TGTGCCAGCAGCTTCCTTCAGGGTCCCCTTTCCTACGAGCAGTACTTC
CASSFLQGPLSYEQYF
>TRBD2|TRBJ2-1|few|TRBV11-3
TGTGCCAGCAGCTTAGGTTCGGGGGGGACATACAATGAGCAGTTCTTC
CASSLGSGGTYNEQFF
>TRBD1|TRBJ2-7|many|TRBV29-1
TGCAGCGTTCAAGGACAGGGGGCGGGAGAGCAGTACTTC
CSVQGQGAGEQYF
>-|TRBJ2-1|few|TRBV19
TGTGCCAGTAGAGGAGGGGGCGCCTACAATGAGCAGTTCTTC
CASRGGGAYNEQFF
>TRBD1|TRBJ2-4|few|TRBV12-3/TRBV12-4
TGTGCCAGCAGGTTACAGGGGGCTGGCAAAAACATTCAGTACTTC
CASRLQGAGKNIQYF
>-|TRBJ2-1|many|TRBV7-9
-
CASSFGSGAYYNEQFF
>TRBD1|TRBJ2-1|-|TRBV6-1
TGTGCCAGCCGACAGGGGGCTCCTAGCTCCTACAATGAGCAGTTCTTC
CASRQGAPSSYNEQFF
>-|TRBJ2-7|-|TRBV28
TGTGCCAGCAGTGCCGCATATAGGTCAATCCCCTACGAGCAGTACTTC
CASSAAYRSIPYEQYF
>-|TRBJ2-5|many|TRBV2
TGTGCCAGCAGACAGGGCCGAGAGACCCAGTACTTC
CASRQGRETQYF
>TRBD1|TRBJ2-5|-|TRBV20-1
TGCAGTGCTAGACGGACAGGGATAGAGACCCAGTACTTC
CSARRTGIETQYF
>-|TRBJ2-2|many|TRBV7-3
TGTGCCAGCAGCTTATACCAGGGCACCGGGGAGCTGTTTTTT
CASSLYQGTGELFF
>-|TRBJ1-3|-|TRBV2
TGTGCCAGCAGTGAGGTCAGCAGGTACTCTGGAAACACCATATATTTT
CASSEVSRYSGNTIYF
>-|TRBJ2-3|many|TRBV10-3
TGTGCCATCAGTGAGTTGGGGGGCCCAGATACGCAGTATTTT
CAISELGGPDTQYF
>-|TRBJ1-5|-|TRBV18
TGTGCCAGCTCAGGGATCCGCAATCAGCCCCAGCATTTT
CASSGIRNQPQHF
>TRBD1|TRBJ1-5|-|TRBV7-2
TGTGCCAGCAGCTTCAGGGGGGCGCATCAGCCCCAGCATTTT
CASSFRGAHQPQHF
>TRBD1|TRBJ2-2|-|TRBV6-2/TRBV6-3
TGTGCCAGCAGGGAGACAGGGAAGTGGGAGCTGTTTTTT
CASRETGKWELFF
>-|TRBJ2-3|-|TRBV20-1
TGCAGTGCTGGAGCGCTGGCAGCAGATACGCAGTATTTT
CSAGALAADTQYF
>-|TRBJ1-2|few|TRBV6-5
TGTGCCAGCAGTTACGCGTTTCAGCCCAAAGGGATATATGGCTACACCTTC
CASSYAFQPKGIYGYTF
>TRBD1|TRBJ2-3|few|TRBV12-3/TRBV12-4
TGTGCCAGCAGGCGGGCCGGGACAGGGCCAGATACGCAGTATTTT
CASRRAGTGPDTQYF
>TRBD2|TRBJ2-2|many|TRBV29-1
TGCAGCGCCGGGACTAGCGGAATGAACACCGGGGAGCTGTTTTTT
CSAGTSGMNTGELFF
>TRBD1|TRBJ1-3|few|TRBV5-1
TGCGCCAGCAGCACCTCCGGGACAGGGGGAAACACCATATATTTT
CASSTSGTGGNTIYF
>-|TRBJ1-3|few|TRBV7-9
TGTGCCAGCAGCTTCCTAAAGGGGGGAAACACCATATATTTT
CASSFLKGGNTIYF
>-|TRBJ2-5|-|TRBV15
TGTGCCACCAGCAGCCCGCTACACCCAACAGCACAAGAGACCCAGTACTTC
CATSSPLHPTAQETQYF
>-|TRBJ2-2|-|TRBV9
TGTGCCAGCAGCGTAATGACCGGTTACACCGGGGAGCTGTTTTTT
CASSVMTGYTGELFF
>-|TRBJ1-2|few|TRBV29-1
TGCAGCGTTGTAGGCGAGCGGGACGGAATAAATAACTATGGCTACACCTTC
CSVVGERDGINNYGYTF
>-|TRBJ1-4|-|TRBV7-9
TGTGCCAGCAGCTCCCAGACCGTGGGGAAACTGTTTTTT
CASSSQTVGKLFF
>TRBD2|TRBJ2-7|-|TRBV6-5
TGTGCCAGCAGTTACCGGGCTAGCGGGATCTACGAGCAGTACTTC
CASSYRASGIYEQYF
>TRBD2|TRBJ2-1|-|TRBV27
TGTGCCAGCACGTTTACTAGCGCCTACAATGAGCAGTTCTTC
CASTFTSAYNEQFF
>-|TRBJ1-6|many|TRBV12-3/TRBV12-4
TGTGCCAGCAGTCTTCCACCACCGGCACCCCTCCACTTT
CASSLPPPAPLHF
>TRBD1|TRBJ1-5|-|TRBV12-3/TRBV12-4
TGTGCCAGCAGTCGAGGGACAGGGGGCAAAGCGAGCAATCAGCCCCAGCATTTT
CASSRGTGGKASNQPQHF
>-|TRBJ2-1|few|TRBV2
TGTGCCAGCAGTGAAAGGGGGAGCTCCTACAATGAGCAGTTCTTC
CASSERGSSYNEQFF
>-|TRBJ1-4|-|TRBV2
TGTGCCAGCGCCCTTCCGAAGAATGAAAAACTGTTTTTT
CASALPKNEKLFF
>-|TRBJ2-7|-|TRBV19
TGTGCCAGTAGTCCCCTTTCGTCCACCTACGAGCAGTACTTC
CASSPLSSTYEQYF
>-|TRBJ2-7|few|TRBV2
TGTGCCAGCTCGCTCAGTGGGCAGGGGGGGTCCTACGAGCAGTACTTC
CASSLSGQGGSYEQYF
>-|TRBJ1-4|many|TRBV12-3/TRBV12-4
TGTGCCAGCAGTCCCGTACCGGGAGCTTCTAATGAAAAACTGTTTTTT
CASSPVPGASNEKLFF